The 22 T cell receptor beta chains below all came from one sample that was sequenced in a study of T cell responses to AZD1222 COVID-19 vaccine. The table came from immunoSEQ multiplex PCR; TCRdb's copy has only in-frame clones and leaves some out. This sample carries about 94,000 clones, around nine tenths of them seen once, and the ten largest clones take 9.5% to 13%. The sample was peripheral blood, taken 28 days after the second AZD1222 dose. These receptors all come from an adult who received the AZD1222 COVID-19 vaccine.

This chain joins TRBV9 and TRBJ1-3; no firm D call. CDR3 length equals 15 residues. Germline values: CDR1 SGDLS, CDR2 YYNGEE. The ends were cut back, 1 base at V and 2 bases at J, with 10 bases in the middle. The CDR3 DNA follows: TGTGCCAGCAGCGTATCGGGATTGCCTGGAAACACCATATATTTT. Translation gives CASSVSGLPGNTIYF.

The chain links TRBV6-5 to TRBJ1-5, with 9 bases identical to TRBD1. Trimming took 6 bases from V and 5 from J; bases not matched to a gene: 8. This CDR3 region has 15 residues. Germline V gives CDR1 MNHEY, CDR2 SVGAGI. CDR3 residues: CASRDLDRGDQPQHF. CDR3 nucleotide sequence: TGTGCCAGCAGAGATTTGGACAGGGGAGATCAGCCCCAGCATTTT.

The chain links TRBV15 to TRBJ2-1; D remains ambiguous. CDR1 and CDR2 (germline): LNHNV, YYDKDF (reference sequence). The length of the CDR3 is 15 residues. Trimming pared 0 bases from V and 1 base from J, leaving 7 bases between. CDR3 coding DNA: TGTGCCACCAGCAGAGAGGGAAATTCCTACAATGAGCAGTTCTTC. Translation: CATSREGNSYNEQFF.

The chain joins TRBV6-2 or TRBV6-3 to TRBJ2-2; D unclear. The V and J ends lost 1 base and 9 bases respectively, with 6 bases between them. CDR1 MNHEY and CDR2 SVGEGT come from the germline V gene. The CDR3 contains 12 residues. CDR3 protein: CASSYFSRELFF. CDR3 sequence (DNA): TGTGCCAGCAGTTACTTTTCGCGGGAGCTGTTTTTT.

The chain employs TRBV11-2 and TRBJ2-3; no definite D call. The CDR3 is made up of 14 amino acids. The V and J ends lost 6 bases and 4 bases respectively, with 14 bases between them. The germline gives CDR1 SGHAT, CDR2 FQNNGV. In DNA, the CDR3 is TGTGCCAGCAGTCATGTGGGGTCCGCAGATACGCAGTATTTT. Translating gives CASSHVGSADTQYF.

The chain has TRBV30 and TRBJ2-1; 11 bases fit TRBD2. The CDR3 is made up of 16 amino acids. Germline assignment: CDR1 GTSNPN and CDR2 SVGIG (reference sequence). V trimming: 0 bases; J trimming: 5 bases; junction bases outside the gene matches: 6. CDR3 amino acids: CAWSVIRLAGNNEQFF. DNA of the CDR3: TGTGCCTGGAGTGTGATTCGACTAGCGGGGAACAATGAGCAGTTCTTC.

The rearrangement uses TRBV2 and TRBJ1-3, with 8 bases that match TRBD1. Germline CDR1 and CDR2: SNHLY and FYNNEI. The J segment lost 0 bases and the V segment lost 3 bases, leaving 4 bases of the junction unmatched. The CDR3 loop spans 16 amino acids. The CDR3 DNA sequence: TGTGCCAGCAGTGATGGACAGGGTTTCTCTGGAAACACCATATATTTT. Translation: CASSDGQGFSGNTIYF.

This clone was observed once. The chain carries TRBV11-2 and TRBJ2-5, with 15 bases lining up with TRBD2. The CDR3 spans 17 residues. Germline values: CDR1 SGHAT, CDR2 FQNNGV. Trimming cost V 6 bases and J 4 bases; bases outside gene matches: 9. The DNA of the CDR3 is TGTGCCAGCAGTCCCGGGACTAGCGGGAGGCAGGGAGAGACCCAGTACTTC. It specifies CASSPGTSGRQGETQYF.

The CDR3 is CASRQSKSGTSYNEQFF. CDR3 nucleotide sequence: TGTGCCAGCAGGCAATCAAAAAGCGGTACCTCCTACAATGAGCAGTTCTTC. V usage is TRBV11-3 and J usage is TRBJ2-1; D is possibly TRBD2 (5 bases). Germline loops: CDR1 SGHNT, CDR2 YENEEA. There are 17 residues in the CDR3. V lost 6 bases, J lost 0 bases, and 18 bases lay in between.

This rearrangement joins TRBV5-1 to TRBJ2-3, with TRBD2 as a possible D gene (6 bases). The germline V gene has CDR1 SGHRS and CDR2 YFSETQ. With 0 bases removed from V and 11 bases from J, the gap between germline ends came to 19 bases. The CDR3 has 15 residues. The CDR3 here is CASSLEVSGVSMQYF. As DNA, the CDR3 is TGCGCCAGCAGCTTGGAAGTTAGCGGCGTGAGTATGCAGTATTTT. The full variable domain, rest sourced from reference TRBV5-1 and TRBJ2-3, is KAGVTQTPRYLIKTRGQQVTLSCSPISGHRSVSWYQQTPGQGLQFLFEYFSETQRNKGNFPGRFSGRQFSNSRSEMNVSTLELGDSALYLCASSLEVSGVSMQYFGPGTRLTVL.

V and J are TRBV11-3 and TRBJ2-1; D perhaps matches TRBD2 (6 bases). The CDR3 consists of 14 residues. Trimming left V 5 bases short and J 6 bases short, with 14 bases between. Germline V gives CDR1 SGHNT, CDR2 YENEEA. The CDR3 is CASSPLRGTNEQFF. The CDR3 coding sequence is TGTGCCAGCAGCCCACTCCGGGGGACCAATGAGCAGTTCTTC.

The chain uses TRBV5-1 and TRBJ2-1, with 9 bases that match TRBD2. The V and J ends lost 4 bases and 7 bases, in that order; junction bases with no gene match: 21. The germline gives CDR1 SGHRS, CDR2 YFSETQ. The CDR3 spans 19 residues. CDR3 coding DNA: TGCGCCAGCAGCCCTGTTCCAGCGGGAGGATGGAGGTCCCCTAATGAGCAGTTCTTC. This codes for CASSPVPAGGWRSPNEQFF. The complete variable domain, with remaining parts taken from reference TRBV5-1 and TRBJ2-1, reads KAGVTQTPRYLIKTRGQQVTLSCSPISGHRSVSWYQQTPGQGLQFLFEYFSETQRNKGNFPGRFSGRQFSNSRSEMNVSTLELGDSALYLCASSPVPAGGWRSPNEQFFGPGTRLTVL.

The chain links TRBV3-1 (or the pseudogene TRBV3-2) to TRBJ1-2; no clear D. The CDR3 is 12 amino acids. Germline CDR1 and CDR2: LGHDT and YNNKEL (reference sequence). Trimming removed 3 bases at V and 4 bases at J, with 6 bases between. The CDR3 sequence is CASSQAPYGYTF. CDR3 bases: TGTGCCAGCAGCCAGGCCCCCTATGGCTACACCTTC.

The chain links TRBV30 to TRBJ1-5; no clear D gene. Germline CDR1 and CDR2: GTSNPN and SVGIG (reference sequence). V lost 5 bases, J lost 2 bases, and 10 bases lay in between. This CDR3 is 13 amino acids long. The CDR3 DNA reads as TGTGCCTGGGCATTGAGGGGCAATCAGCCCCAGCATTTT. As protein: CAWALRGNQPQHF.

In nucleotides, the CDR3 is TGCGCCAGCAGCTTGGGACAGGACGACACTGAAGCTTTCTTT. Translating it yields CASSLGQDDTEAFF. The J gene is TRBJ1-1, the V gene TRBV5-1, with a tentative D call TRBD1 (6 bases). Germline assignment: CDR1 SGHRS and CDR2 YFSETQ. Trimming took 0 bases from V and 3 from J, leaving 9 bases between them. The CDR3 has 14 amino acids.

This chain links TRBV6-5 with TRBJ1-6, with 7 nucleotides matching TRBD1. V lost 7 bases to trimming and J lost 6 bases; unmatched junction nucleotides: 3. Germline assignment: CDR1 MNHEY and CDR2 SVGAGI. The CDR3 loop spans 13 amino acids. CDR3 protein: CASMRDSNSPLHF. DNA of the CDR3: TGTGCCAGCATGAGGGACAGTAATTCACCCCTCCACTTT.

The CDR3 spells CASSQEGLAGPVAKNIQYF. CDR3 nucleotides: TGTGCCAGCAGCCAAGAGGGACTAGCGGGACCGGTAGCCAAAAACATTCAGTACTTC. The chain links TRBV4-2 to TRBJ2-4; 13 positions match TRBD2. The CDR3 is 19 residues long. Germline values: CDR1 LGHNA, CDR2 YNFKEQ. Germline trimming cut 0 bases from V and 0 bases from J; bases unmatched to any gene: 5.

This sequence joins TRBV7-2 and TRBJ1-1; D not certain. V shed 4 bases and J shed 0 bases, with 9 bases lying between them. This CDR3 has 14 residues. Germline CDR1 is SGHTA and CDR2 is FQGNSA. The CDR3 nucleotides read TGTGCCAGCAGCTACCAGCCCCTGAACACTGAAGCTTTCTTT. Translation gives CASSYQPLNTEAFF. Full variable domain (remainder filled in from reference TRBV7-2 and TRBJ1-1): GAGVSQSPSNKVTEKGKDVELRCDPISGHTALYWYRQSLGQGLEFLIYFQGNSAPDKSGLPSDRFSAERTGGSVSTLTIQRTQQEDSAVYLCASSYQPLNTEAFFGQGTRLTVV.

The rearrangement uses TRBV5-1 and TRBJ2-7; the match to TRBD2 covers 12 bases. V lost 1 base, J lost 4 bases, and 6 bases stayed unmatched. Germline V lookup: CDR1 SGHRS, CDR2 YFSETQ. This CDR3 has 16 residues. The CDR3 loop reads CASSLKTSGSVYEQYF. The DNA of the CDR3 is TGCGCCAGCAGCTTGAAGACTAGCGGGAGTGTATACGAGCAGTACTTC.

The CDR3 loop is CSASSLAAYNEQFF. The CDR3 DNA is TGCAGTGCTAGTAGCCTAGCGGCCTACAATGAGCAGTTCTTC. The chain links TRBV20-1 to TRBJ2-1, with TRBD2 matching over 7 bases. This CDR3 is 14 amino acids long. With 3 bases clipped from V and 2 bases from J, the junction kept 4 bases outside the gene matches. CDR1 and CDR2 from the germline V gene are DFQATT and SNEGSKA (reference sequence).

This CDR3 is CAWRIQGDYGYTF. CDR3 DNA sequence: TGTGCCTGGAGAATACAGGGAGACTATGGCTACACCTTC. The rearrangement uses TRBV30 and TRBJ1-2, with D maybe TRBD1 (6 bases). The V gene's germline CDR1 is GTSNPN and CDR2 SVGIG (reference sequence). This CDR3 is 13 amino acids long. V lost 3 bases and J 3 bases, leaving 11 bases between the germline ends.

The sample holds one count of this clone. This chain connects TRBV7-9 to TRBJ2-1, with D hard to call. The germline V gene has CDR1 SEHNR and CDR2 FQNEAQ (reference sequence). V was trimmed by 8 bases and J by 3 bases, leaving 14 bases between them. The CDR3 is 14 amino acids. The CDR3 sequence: CASGRAALYNEQFF. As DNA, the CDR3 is TGTGCCAGCGGTCGGGCAGCCCTCTACAATGAGCAGTTCTTC.